A single sample gave rise to the 2 T cell receptor beta chains below, sequenced in a study of a mutant IDH1 vaccine in newly diagnosed glioma. Specified time point: week 47, end of study. In the vaccine, a single dose held 300 ug of the mutant IDH1 20-mer peptide, along with topical imiquimod. TCRdb's copy holds only in-frame clones and misses some; the assay was immunoSEQ multiplex PCR. Altogether about 83,000 clones are present, around four fifths being singletons, with the ten largest covering more than 4.5%. What these receptors recognize is not known. The sample was PBMCs, taken from a glioma patient whose treatment included an IDH1 peptide vaccine. These receptors all come from a man aged 35 to 55 with glioma.

V and J are TRBV10-3 and TRBJ1-2; D is ambiguous. Germline values: CDR1 ENHRY, CDR2 SYGVKD. The CDR3 is 12 amino acids. The germline V and J ends were trimmed by 8 bases and 8 bases, with 15 bases remaining between them. CDR3 region: CAILADVGGYTF. The CDR3 bases are TGTGCCATCTTGGCGGATGTGGGGGGCTACACCTTC.

The chain recombines TRBV7-9 with TRBJ1-2; 8 bases are a match to TRBD1. With 5 bases clipped from V and 8 bases from J, the junction kept 7 bases outside the gene matches. Germline CDR1 reads SEHNR; CDR2 reads FQNEAQ (reference sequence). The CDR3 has 13 residues. CDR3 nucleotides: TGTGCCAGCAGCCCTGGACAGGGATACGGCTACACCTTC. Translated, it gives CASSPGQGYGYTF.